This T cell receptor (beta chain) came from a study of CD8+ T cells in alopecia areata. Study-level points and caveats: Normal scalp had lower clonality than lesional scalp, with alopecia totalis/universalis lesions showing this most strongly.

RNA extraction and reverse transcription yielded cDNA as sequencing template. TCRdb keeps only in-frame clones here, not all; method: immunoSEQ multiplex PCR. The sample records fewer than 200,000 clones, 58% being singletons. Sample treatment: oral pan-JAK inhibitor, 5-10 mg twice daily. Germline CDR1 is SGHRS and CDR2 is YFSETQ. The CDR3 runs to 14 residues. Trimming shortened V by 3 bases and J by 3 bases, and 12 bases separated the two germline ends. This clone was observed once. The antigen is not known. The gene calls are TRBV5-1 and TRBJ1-2, with D possibly TRBD1 on 6 matching bases. This clonotype was obtained from a human donor with alopecia areata. Source: CD4+ T cells sorted from blood, taken between weeks 55 and 65, from a patient treated with tofacitinib. The CDR3 reads CASSWQGIDYGYTF. The CDR3 DNA is TGCGCCAGCAGCTGGCAGGGGATTGACTATGGCTACACCTTC.